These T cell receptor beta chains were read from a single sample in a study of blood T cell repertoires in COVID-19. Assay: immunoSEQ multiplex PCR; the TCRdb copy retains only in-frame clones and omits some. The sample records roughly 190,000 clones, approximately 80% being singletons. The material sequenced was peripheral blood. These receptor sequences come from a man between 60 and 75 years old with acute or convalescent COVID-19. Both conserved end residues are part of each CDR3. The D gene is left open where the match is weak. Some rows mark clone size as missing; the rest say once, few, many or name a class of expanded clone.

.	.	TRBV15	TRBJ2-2	TGTGCCACCAGCCCGACTAGGGACACCGGGGAGCTGTTTTTT	CATSPTRDTGELFF
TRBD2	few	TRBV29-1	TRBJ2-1	TGCAGCGCCGGACTAGCGGGGGCCACCACCCACTACAATGAGCAGTTCTTC	CSAGLAGATTHYNEQFF
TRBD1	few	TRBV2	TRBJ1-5	TGTGCCAGCAGCGCCACAGGGGGCAAACAGCCCCAGCATTTT	CASSATGGKQPQHF
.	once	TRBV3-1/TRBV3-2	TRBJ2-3	TGTGCCAGCAGCCAAGGAGTAGGGGGTACCGGGGATACGCAGTATTTT	CASSQGVGGTGDTQYF
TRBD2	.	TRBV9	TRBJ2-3	TGTGCCAGCAGCGTAGGGGGTGGACTAGCGGGAGGCGCAGATACGCAGTATTTT	CASSVGGGLAGGADTQYF
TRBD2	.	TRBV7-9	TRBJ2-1	TGTGCCAGCAGCACCCTCGGGGGGGTAAATGAGCAGTTCTTC	CASSTLGGVNEQFF
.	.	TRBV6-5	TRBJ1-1	TGTGCCAGCACCCCCCCAGGGAACACTGAAGCTTTCTTT	CASTPPGNTEAFF
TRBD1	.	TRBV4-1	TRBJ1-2	TGCGCCAGCAGCCAAGAAGAAAATTACAGGGTAGGGGGCTCTGGCTACACCTTC	CASSQEENYRVGGSGYTF
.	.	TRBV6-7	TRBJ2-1	TGTGCCAGCATCCATCCCAGGGATCCGAGCAATGAGCAGTTCTTC	CASIHPRDPSNEQFF
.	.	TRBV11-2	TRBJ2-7	TGTGCCAGCAGCCGGGACATAGGCTCCTACGAGCAGTACTTC	CASSRDIGSYEQYF
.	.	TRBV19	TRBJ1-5	TGTGCCAGTAGTATCCGATGGGCTGGGGGGATTGGCAATCAGCCCCAGCATTTT	CASSIRWAGGIGNQPQHF
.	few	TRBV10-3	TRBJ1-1	TGTGCCATCAGACCTTCGACAGTTTTGAACACTGAAGCTTTCTTT	CAIRPSTVLNTEAFF
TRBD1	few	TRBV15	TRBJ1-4	TGTGCCACCAGCAGAGATCAGGGGGCGAGTGAAAAACTGTTTTTT	CATSRDQGASEKLFF
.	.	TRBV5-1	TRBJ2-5	TGCGCCAGCAGCGGCGGAGGGCAAGAGACCCAGTACTTC	CASSGGGQETQYF
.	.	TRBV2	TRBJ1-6	TGTGCCAGCAGTGAAACGCAGGGTTCGTTTAATTCACCCCTCCACTTT	CASSETQGSFNSPLHF
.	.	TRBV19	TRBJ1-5	TGTGCCAGTAGTTACAGGTGGGATCAGCCCCAGCATTTT	CASSYRWDQPQHF
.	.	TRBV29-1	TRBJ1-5	TGCAGCGTTAGGCAGGGACTACAGCCCCAGCATTTT	CSVRQGLQPQHF
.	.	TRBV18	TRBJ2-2	TGTGCCAGCTCACCACGAGGACTGGACACCGGGGAGCTGTTTTTT	CASSPRGLDTGELFF
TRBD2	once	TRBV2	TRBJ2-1	TGTGCCAGCAGTGAATCAGCGGGAGCCTACAATGAGCAGTTCTTC	CASSESAGAYNEQFF
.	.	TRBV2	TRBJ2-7	TGTGCCAGCACCCAGGATTCCTACGAGCAGTACTTC	CASTQDSYEQYF
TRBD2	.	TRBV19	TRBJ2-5	TGTGCCAGTAGTATCGTGGCGGGAGTTCTAGAGACCCAGTACTTC	CASSIVAGVLETQYF
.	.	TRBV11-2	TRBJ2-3	TGTGCCAGCAGCTTAGGGGCGGGAAACACAGATACGCAGTATTTT	CASSLGAGNTDTQYF
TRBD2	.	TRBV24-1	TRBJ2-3	TGTGCCACCAGTGATCAAGTAGCGGGTAGCAACACAGATACGCAGTATTTT	CATSDQVAGSNTDTQYF
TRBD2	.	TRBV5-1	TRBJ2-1	TGCGCCAGCAGCTTGGTGGTAGCGGGGGGCAATGAGCAGTTCTTC	CASSLVVAGGNEQFF
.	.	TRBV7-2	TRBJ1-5	TGTGCCAGCAGCTACATAGCAGGGCATAATCAGCCCCAGCATTTT	CASSYIAGHNQPQHF
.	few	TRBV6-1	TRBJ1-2	TGTGCCAGCAGTGAACGGGTGTATACTTCGGGGGATAGGTCCTATGGCTACACCTTC	CASSERVYTSGDRSYGYTF
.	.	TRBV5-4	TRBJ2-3	TGTGCCAGCAGCTTGGATCTAGGAAGCACAGATACGCAGTATTTT	CASSLDLGSTDTQYF
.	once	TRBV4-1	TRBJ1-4	TGCGCCAGCAGCCAAGATTCGGGGGGTGAAAAACTGTTTTTT	CASSQDSGGEKLFF